These 8 T cell receptor beta chains originate from one sample sequenced in a study of CD8 T cells in ankylosing spondylitis. TCRdb re-called the 5' RACE reads through MiXCR, storing one row per CDR3 protein. This sample has fewer than 550,000 distinct CDR3 sequences, with about 5.7% found just once. Study outcomes and limitations: What appeared characteristic of ankylosing spondylitis blood was a TCR beta motif of eight or nine highly homologous variants.

Antigens for these TCRs are unknown. The specimen was blood, either unsorted or a sorted T cell fraction (not recorded which). The receptors come from a male donor with ankylosing spondylitis.

This clonotype was counted only a few times. The genes are TRBV4-1 and TRBJ2-1; D possibly uses TRBD1 or TRBD2 (6 bases each). The CDR3 runs 15 residues. Germline V gene sequence: CDR1 MGHRA, CDR2 YSYEKL. Trimming shortened V by 2 bases and J by 9 bases, and 17 bases separated the two germline ends. CDR3 bases: TGCGCCAGCAGCCAAACCCAGGGGTTGGGGGGTGAGCAGTTCTTC. It translates to CASSQTQGLGGEQFF.

This clonotype came up many times. The rearrangement joins TRBV20-1 to TRBJ2-3, with D perhaps matching TRBD1 (5 bases). The V end lost 6 bases, the J end lost 9 bases, and 19 bases lay between the germline ends. This CDR3 is built from 13 residues. Germline lookup yields CDR1 DFQATT and CDR2 SNEGSKA (reference sequence). DNA for the CDR3: TGCAGTGCCCTCGAGATTAGCCAGGGAACGCAGTATTTT. Its translation: CSALEISQGTQYF.

This clonotype appeared many times. The rearrangement links TRBV3-1 to TRBJ2-5; no definite D call. From germline, CDR1 is LGHDT and CDR2 YNNKEL (reference sequence). With 0 bases removed from V and 5 bases from J, the gap between germline ends came to 13 bases. The CDR3 extends over 15 amino acids. CDR3 coding DNA: TGTGCCAGCAGCCAAGATTTGGTAGTCTGGGAGACCCAGTACTTC. As protein: CASSQDLVVWETQYF.

This clonotype occurred many times. The genes are TRBV24-1 and TRBJ2-1, with D maybe TRBD2 (5 bases). The CDR3 covers 14 residues. V was clipped by 4 bases and J by 13 bases, with 19 bases between them. Germline CDR1 is KGHDR and CDR2 is SFDVKD. In DNA, the CDR3 is TGTGCCACCAGTGACACCGGGCTAGCCCCCAGCCAGTTCTTC. Its protein is CATSDTGLAPSQFF.

This clonotype has ten or more counts. This chain joins TRBV15 and TRBJ2-1; D gene ambiguous. This CDR3 contains 14 residues. Trimming pared 4 bases from V and 6 bases from J, leaving 13 bases between. The germline gives CDR1 LNHNV, CDR2 YYDKDF (reference sequence). CDR3 amino acids: CATSKNSYVNEQFF. The DNA for the CDR3 is TGTGCCACCAGCAAAAATTCCTACGTCAATGAGCAGTTCTTC. The full variable domain, in which reference TRBV15 and TRBJ2-1 provide the parts outside the CDR3, is DAMVIQNPRYQVTQFGKPVTLSCSQTLNHNVMYWYQQKSSQAPKLLFHYYDKDFNNEADTPDNFQSRRPNTSFCFLDIRSPGLGDTAMYLCATSKNSYVNEQFFGPGTRLTVL.

The CDR3 DNA follows: TGTGCCAGCAGCTTAGTGGCCGGGGCCAACACCGGGGAGCTGTTTTTT. Protein sequence: CASSLVAGANTGELFF. The V and J genes are TRBV7-6 and TRBJ2-2; D assignment may be TRBD1 or TRBD2 (5 bases each). The germline V and J ends were trimmed by 1 base and 2 bases, with 11 bases remaining between them. CDR1 is SGHVS and CDR2 is FNYEAQ in the germline V gene. This CDR3 contains 16 residues.

This clonotype was observed many times. V is TRBV20-1 and J is TRBJ2-3; D is unclear. The germline V and J ends were trimmed by 5 bases and 4 bases, with 10 bases remaining between them. Per the germline V gene, CDR1 is DFQATT and CDR2 is SNEGSKA (reference sequence). The CDR3 is 12 residues long. The CDR3 sequence is CSAYGPPDTQYF. CDR3 coding DNA: TGCAGTGCTTACGGGCCCCCAGATACGCAGTATTTT.

This clonotype occurred a few times. This chain links TRBV5-6 with TRBJ1-5; D remains ambiguous. CDR3 length equals 14 residues. Trimming stripped 6 bases from V and 2 bases from J, with 12 bases between. Germline assignment: CDR1 SGHDT and CDR2 YYEEEE. CDR3 loop: CASTQRRGNQPQHF. CDR3 nucleotide sequence: TGTGCCAGCACTCAGCGGAGGGGCAATCAGCCCCAGCATTTT.